This section outlines one TCR beta chain sequence together with its context. The antigen remains undetermined. A single record per CDR3 protein comes from TCRdb applying MiXCR to the reads. The sample has some 180,000 distinct CDR3 sequences, about a sixth seen once. These data belong to a study of T cell repertoires in cytomegalovirus infection. Study conclusions and caveats: Dominating the ex vivo response were HLA-C-restricted CMV-specific TCR beta clonotypes.

The CDR3 length is 17 residues. V gave up 5 bases and J gave up 0 bases, with 17 bases separating them. Germline-derived CDR1 and CDR2 are SGHAT and FQNNGV. The clonotype originates from a human donor in good health (CMV status not recorded). Some clones in this sample may be carry-over from other donors' samples. The sample consisted of CD8+ T cells from PBMCs. V and J are TRBV11-2 and TRBJ2-1; TRBD1 is a possible D gene (7 bases). The CDR3 loop is CASSLTGGDSSYNEQFF. For the CDR3, the DNA is TGTGCCAGCAGCCTAACCGGAGGGGACAGCTCCTACAATGAGCAGTTCTTC. Full variable domain (outside the CDR3, taken from reference TRBV11-2 and TRBJ2-1): EAGVAQSPRYKIIEKRQSVAFWCNPISGHATLYWYQQILGQGPKLLIQFQNNGVVDDSQLPKDRFSAERLKGVDSTLKIQPAKLEDSAVYLCASSLTGGDSSYNEQFFGPGTRLTVL.